This passage covers 15 T cell receptor beta chains from one sample sequenced in a study of regulatory T cells in long-lasting Graves disease. For TCR beta, libraries came from iRepertoire HTBI primers and Arm-PCR of CDR3 regions. MiXCR, applied by TCRdb to the multiplex PCR reads, yields one record per CDR3 protein. The data hold 310,000 or so distinct CDR3 sequences, with 15% to 20% observed a single time. Documented time point: persistent/refractory GD, antithyroid drugs over 5 years with positive TRAb. TCR sequences were obtained from RNA taken from PBMCs. The sample here was peripheral blood mononuclear cells (PBMCs), taken when the disease was refractory, from a patient treated with antithyroid drugs. All receptors come from a female donor with Graves disease.

At least ten counts were recorded for this clonotype. V usage is TRBV10-3 and J usage is TRBJ1-2; 9 bases map to TRBD1. The V gene's germline CDR1 is ENHRY and CDR2 SYGVKD. With V trimmed by 11 bases and J by 2 bases, 15 bases remained unmatched. The CDR3 loop spans 16 amino acids. The CDR3 region is CASRRVGDRANYGYTF. The DNA of the CDR3 is TGTGCCTCCAGACGAGTAGGGGACAGGGCCAACTATGGCTACACCTTC.

The chain joins TRBV5-8 to TRBJ2-6; 9 positions agree with TRBD1. The V gene's germline CDR1 is SGHTS and CDR2 YDEGEE. The CDR3 extends over 20 amino acids. J was trimmed by 0 bases and V by 1 base; bases with no gene match: 11. The CDR3 nucleotides are TGTGCCAGCAGCTTGCCCAACAGGGGGCTCTATCCCTCTGGGGCCAACGTCCTGACTTTC. Protein sequence: CASSLPNRGLYPSGANVLTF. Full variable domain (missing parts from reference TRBV5-8 and TRBJ2-6): EAGVTQSPTHLIKTRGQQATLRCSPISGHTSVYWYQQALGLGLQFLLWYDEGEERNRGNFPPRFSGRQFPNYSSELNVNALELEDSALYLCASSLPNRGLYPSGANVLTFGAGSRLTVL.

In its sample, this clonotype was seen many times. The J gene is TRBJ2-7, the V gene TRBV11-1, with D maybe TRBD2 (6 bases). The CDR3 has 14 residues. The V end was cut by 7 bases, the J end by 6 bases, with 19 bases between. Germline lookup yields CDR1 SGHAT and CDR2 FQDESV (reference sequence). In nucleotides, the CDR3 is TGTGCCAGCATGCCGGCGGGGTCCTCGGCCGAGCAGTACTTC. Translation gives CASMPAGSSAEQYF.

The chain joins TRBV6-1 to TRBJ1-6, with 8 bases that match TRBD1. With V trimmed by 6 bases and J by 3 bases, 7 bases remained unmatched. The CDR3 is 16 residues long. CDR1 is MNHNS, CDR2 SASEGT, per germline. Here the CDR3 DNA reads TGTGCCAGCAGACTCCAGGGGGCCATCTATAATTCACCCCTCCACTTT. Translating gives CASRLQGAIYNSPLHF.

The rearrangement links TRBV5-1 to TRBJ2-6; 10 nucleotides match TRBD2. Germline loops: CDR1 SGHRS, CDR2 YFSETQ. The CDR3 spans 18 residues. V was pared by 6 bases and J by 0 bases, with 9 bases of the junction left unmatched. DNA of the CDR3: TGCGCCAGCAAGTTGGCTAGCGGGGGCAGCTCTGGGGCCAACGTCCTGACTTTC. It encodes CASKLASGGSSGANVLTF.

This rearrangement joins TRBV12-3 or TRBV12-4 to TRBJ1-2, with TRBD1 as a possible D gene (6 bases). V lost 8 bases and J lost 4, with 17 bases in between. There are 14 residues in the CDR3. The DNA of the CDR3 is TGTGCCAGCGCCCAGTCAGGACAGCCCTATGGCTACACCTTC. Its protein product is CASAQSGQPYGYTF.

This clonotype has a count of ten or more. The chain uses TRBV18 and TRBJ2-7, with D possibly matching TRBD1 (6 bases). CDR1 and CDR2 (germline): KGHSH, LQKENI. CDR3 size: 14 residues. The V end lost 3 bases, the J end lost 2 bases, and 11 bases lay between the germline ends. The CDR3 DNA follows: TGTGCCAGCTCACCTATGGACAGAACCTACGAGCAGTACTTC. Translated: CASSPMDRTYEQYF.

The table lists this clonotype with a few counts. The J gene is TRBJ2-1, the V gene TRBV27; 11 bases fit TRBD2. V lost 6 bases and J lost 4; bases outside the gene matches: 11. Germline CDR1 reads MNHEY; CDR2 reads SMNVEV (reference sequence). The CDR3 has 17 amino acids. For the CDR3, the DNA is TGTGCCAGCAGAGCGCCGGATAGCGGGAGGGGGTACAATGAGCAGTTCTTC. It yields the protein CASRAPDSGRGYNEQFF.

This clonotype was detected many times. The chain combines TRBV11-2 with TRBJ1-2; D is possibly TRBD1 (6 bases). V lost 3 bases, J lost 4 bases, and 15 bases lay in between. The CDR3 sequence is 15 residues long. Germline CDR1 SGHAT, CDR2 FQNNGV. CDR3 nucleotides: TGTGCCAGCAGCTTGACCCGGACAGCCTCCTATGGCTACACCTTC. Translating it yields CASSLTRTASYGYTF. The complete variable domain, with remaining parts taken from reference TRBV11-2 and TRBJ1-2, reads EAGVAQSPRYKIIEKRQSVAFWCNPISGHATLYWYQQILGQGPKLLIQFQNNGVVDDSQLPKDRFSAERLKGVDSTLKIQPAKLEDSAVYLCASSLTRTASYGYTFGSGTRLTVV.

This clonotype was seen more than once but under ten times. This may stem from a read error, because a much larger clone lies one nucleotide away. The chain is built from TRBV29-1 and TRBJ2-5; possibly TRBD2 for D (6 bases). Germline assignment: CDR1 SQVTM and CDR2 ANQGSEA. CDR3 size: 15 residues. The CDR3 sequence is CSAPLPLAAPEAQYF. DNA of the CDR3: TGCAGCGCCCCGCTCCCTTTAGCGGCTCCAGAGGCCCAGTACTTC. Filled out from reference TRBV29-1 and TRBJ2-5, the complete variable domain reads SAVISQKPSRDICQRGTSLTIQCQVDSQVTMMFWYRQQPGQSLTLIATANQGSEATYESGFVIDKFPISRPNLTFSTLTVSNMSPEDSSIYLCSAPLPLAAPEAQYFGPGTRLLVL.

This clonotype was detected a few times. The chain recombines TRBV19 with TRBJ1-2; maybe TRBD1 (5 bases). The germline gives CDR1 LNHDA, CDR2 SQIVND (reference sequence). Trimming took off 4 bases at V and 8 bases at J, with 11 bases between the two ends. CDR3 length: 12 amino acids. CDR3 nucleotides: TGTGCCAGTAGTACCGGGGGGAGCGGCTACACCTTC. This translates into CASSTGGSGYTF.

In this sample, this clonotype turned up many times. This chain uses TRBV2 with TRBJ2-7; D is possibly TRBD1 (6 bases). The CDR3 spans 14 residues. The ends were cut back, 8 bases at V and 0 bases at J, with 14 bases in the middle. Germline CDR1 reads SNHLY; CDR2 reads FYNNEI. The CDR3 sequence: CASHLRDNSYEQYF. Written as DNA, the CDR3 is TGTGCCAGCCATTTAAGGGACAACTCCTACGAGCAGTACTTC.

V gene TRBV3-2 combines with J gene TRBJ1-5; whether TRBD1, the table's D call, matches the DNA was not checked. TRBV3-2 is tagged as a pseudogene. There are 12 residues in the CDR3. CDR3: CASSPRQQPQHF. The CDR3 DNA reads TGTGCCAGCAGCCCCCGACAGCAGCCCCAGCATTTT.

The chain recombines TRBV6-1 with TRBJ2-2, with D possibly TRBD1 on 6 matching bases. CDR1 MNHNS and CDR2 SASEGT come from the germline V gene. V lost 1 base, J lost 3 bases, and 12 bases lay in between. CDR3 length: 16 residues. The DNA of the CDR3 is TGTGCCAGCAGTGAAGATGGACAGATGTACACCGGGGAGCTGTTTTTT. This sequence encodes CASSEDGQMYTGELFF.

This clonotype was picked up many times. The rearrangement uses TRBV28 and TRBJ2-4; the D gene could be TRBD1 or TRBD2 (6 bases each). The length of the CDR3 is 17 residues. The germline CDR1 and CDR2 sequences are MDHEN and SYDVKM. The V gene lost 5 bases and the J gene lost 0 bases, with 17 bases spanning the gap. DNA for the CDR3: TGTGCCAGCAGTCTCCGGGGGCAGCGAATAGCCAAAAACATTCAGTACTTC. Amino acid sequence: CASSLRGQRIAKNIQYF.